The source of this T cell receptor (beta chain) is a study of follicular helper T cells after annual influenza vaccination. Findings and limits, study-wide: Yearly vaccinations repeatedly recalled conserved clonotypes in ICOS+CD38+ cTfh.

As regards this clone: The antigen remains unidentified.

This CDR3 is 15 amino acids long. Germline loops: CDR1 SNHLY, CDR2 FYNNEI. V lost 6 bases and J 0 bases, leaving 12 bases between the germline ends. The protocol was immunoSEQ multiplex PCR, while the TCRdb copy is restricted to in-frame clones and leaves out a portion. The sample has thousands of clones; over 80% are singletons. Time point in this sample: 2015-2016 season, 7 days after influenza vaccination. J is TRBJ2-4 and V is TRBV2, with D perhaps TRBD1 or TRBD2 (5 bases each). Here the sequenced sample was CXCR5+ CD38- circulating T follicular helper cells from blood, taken 7 days after influenza vaccination. Specified subset: circulating Tfh, non-naive CD4+CXCR5+PD-1+ (ICOS+CD38+ or ICOS-CD38-). The sequence was collected from an adult who received the influenza vaccine. The CDR3 here is CASRTRGLAKNIQYF. CDR3 coding DNA: TGTGCCAGCAGGACCCGGGGCCTAGCCAAAAACATTCAGTACTTC.